Each of the 2 T cell receptor beta chains below was sequenced from the same sample in a study of CD8 T cells in Susac syndrome. With random hexamers, 0.5 to 1 ug RNA was reverse transcribed. MiXCR, run by TCRdb on the immunoSEQ multiplex PCR reads, gives a single entry per CDR3 protein. The table shows more than 75,000 distinct CDR3 sequences, with about 93% occurring only once. Sequenced input: CD8+ T cells from PBMCs. These TCRs come from a human donor in good health.

J is TRBJ1-1 and V is TRBV12-3 or TRBV12-4; no clear D. V lost 7 bases, J lost 3 bases, and 24 bases lay in between. CDR3 size: 17 residues. CDR3 amino acids: CASTDSGRAGAHTEAFF. Written as DNA, the CDR3 is TGTGCCAGCACCGATTCCGGGCGGGCGGGCGCGCACACTGAAGCTTTCTTT.

This chain connects TRBV28 to TRBJ2-3; perhaps TRBD2 as D (7 bases). Looked up from germline, CDR1 is MDHEN and CDR2 is SYDVKM. The CDR3 is made up of 14 amino acids. The CDR3 loop is CAAHGRGFSDTQYF. The DNA of the CDR3 is TGTGCGGCGCATGGGAGGGGGTTCTCAGATACGCAGTATTTT. The full variable domain, in which reference TRBV28 and TRBJ2-3 provide the parts outside the CDR3, is DVKVTQSSRYLVKRTGEKVFLECVQDMDHENMFWYRQDPGLGLRLIYFSYDVKMKEKGDIPEGYSVSREKKERFSLILESASTNQTSMYLCAAHGRGFSDTQYFGPGTRLTVL.